The following is a TCR beta chain sequence with its context. Its antigen has not been determined. Base qualities are not recorded, but no much larger clone differs from it by a single base. The data were taken from a study of cytomegalovirus exposure and HLA in healthy donors (dated by TCRdb to about 2017). About the investigation overall: An earlier analysis of some 600 of the donors reported approximately 260 Gb of sequence data and 117 million unique TCR beta sequences obtained from approximately 180 million T cells. An early release that covered 640 HLA-typed donors contained approximately 300 gigabases of sequencing data and 80 million or so unique TCR sequences. Of the 398 genotyped donors, 81% fell in the genetic ancestry cluster associated with self-reported Caucasian donors. The study aimed to test whether signatures of past pathogen exposure could be identified by cataloging public T cell receptors. The study used immunosequencing to profile the T cell repertoires of around 600 subjects and linked those repertoires to cytomegalovirus serostatus. A separate validation cohort of roughly 130 different subjects was used in addition to the roughly 640-subject first cohort. High-throughput TCR immunosequencing, statistical association of individual TCRs with disease status, and machine learning were combined to predict cytomegalovirus infection status. To study patterns of TCR occurrence, a later analysis re-analyzed previously published TCR beta repertoires from around 670 donors and added high-resolution HLA genotyping. In the later analysis, no new phenotypic data were used to find candidate immune exposures; instead, reliance was placed on TCR beta sequences and their occurrence across donors. An earlier analysis of 500 to 650 of the donors applied high-throughput TCR beta sequencing to assess whether each TCR beta V gene segment acted as functional or pseudogenic. Donor age, sex, ethnicity and CMV serostatus were compiled together with the repertoire data. A later genetic analysis took genome-wide SNP genotypes for about three fifths of the roughly 670 donors and used that subset as a discovery cohort. Every repertoire in the discovery cohort had been generated on one and the same sequencing platform. Class I and class II HLA loci were covered by the typing at four-digit resolution. Typing coverage varied by locus: roughly 620-640 donors for A, B, C, DRB1 and DQB1; more than 500 for DQA1; nearly 610 for DPA1; approximately 470 for DPB1. Four to six DR-DQ haplotypes were handled as single units for association and clustering, since linkage in the cohort was strong. Among roughly 400 genotyped donors of the cohort, an average of around 250,000 unique TCR beta nucleotide sequences was sequenced per donor, of which roughly 17% were non-productive.

The cohort comprised more than 550 healthy bone marrow donors. At the time of sampling, all cohort members were nominally healthy, though unrecorded immune exposures were likely present. The donor was CMV seronegative and was included in the group of hundreds of seronegative cohort members. Each donor provided a peripheral blood sample, and peripheral blood mononuclear cells were used for TCR beta sequencing. Genomic DNA extraction from the blood cell samples was performed with the Qiagen DNeasy Blood Extraction Kit. What the research found in general, with its limitations: The 87-base-pair reads could not distinguish some IMGT-functional V segments, including TRBV6-2 and TRBV6-3, so those segments were excluded. Because some donors lacked HLA typing at each locus, the association tests relied only on the typed subset. An earlier analysis of 587 of the donors showed that most TCR beta V segments appeared in productive rearrangements either about 87% or about 30% of the time, which broadly matched IMGT annotations. A later analysis found that most CMV-associated TCR beta chains appeared HLA-restricted, with HLA associations seemingly driven largely by CMV exposure. In vitro tests confirmed that a few of the cytomegalovirus-associated TCR beta chains recognize cytomegalovirus antigens. Approximately 16 rarely observed V segments, including chromosome 9 orphons, were excluded from the earlier analysis of approximately 600 of the donors because counts were too low. It was suggested by the authors that the approach could potentially be generalized to other disease states and immunological phenotypes. V-gene and J-gene trimming of TCR beta chains was associated with a missense DCLRE1C variant in a later genetic analysis, and the association was replicated in an independent cohort. Correlated functional status among segregating V segments might reflect linkage disequilibrium, but an unknown experimental factor could not be ruled out. The study gave a list of under 200 TCR beta chains associated with cytomegalovirus. According to a later analysis, parvovirus B19, influenza, CMV and Epstein-Barr virus appeared linked to several top co-occurrence clusters. A later genetic analysis reported fewer N-insertions in productive TCRs among donors in an Asian-associated ancestry cluster than the roughly 640-donor mean. The presence/absence analyses assumed that sequencing depth was roughly uniform across donors, and that assumption may not be true. According to a later analysis, TCR association rates differed among HLA loci, with DRB1 alleles showing the most associated TCRs and HLA-C alleles showing the fewest. In a later analysis, HLA-associated TCR beta chains showed more clonal expansion and lower generation probabilities than non-associated chains that were equally common. The classifier was reported to diagnose cytomegalovirus status with high specificity and sensitivity in both the original cohort and the validation cohort. A cluster of highly shared sequence variants was judged likely to represent a technical artifact of the sequencing pipeline. Specific HLA alleles were associated with over 15,000 TCR beta sequences at a false discovery rate of 0.05 in a later analysis. This cohort had only TCR beta chains sequenced, and the lack of alpha or paired-chain data limited which features could be detected. When HLA alleles, especially DR and DQ, strongly co-occurred, TCR associations were difficult to assign to individual alleles. Most TCR sequences were observed very rarely across donors, whereas some public TCRs were present in many individuals. For the cohort, immune exposure information was limited to CMV serostatus. A further reported finding was that TCR beta sequences accurately predicted the HLA-A and HLA-B alleles for most subjects in the first cohort.

V loses 8 bases of germline sequence and J loses 4 bases, and the interval between the two ends is 9 bases. CDR3 length: 13 amino acids, cysteine to phenylalanine. Only CDR3 DNA is held: 39 bases, read in frame from base 1. From a lookup of the germline V gene, CDR1 and CDR2 are MGHDK and SYGVNS. Libraries were constructed by the immunoSEQ multiplex PCR assay. For the multiplex PCR, a mixture combining 60 forward primers for TCR Vbeta segments and 13 reverse primers for TCR Jbeta segments was used. The CDR3 region of rearranged TCR beta genes was amplified from genomic DNA with a multiplex PCR assay. The Illumina HiSeq System was used to sequence the amplified TCR beta libraries as 87-base-pair reads. As for the authors' bioinformatics: Across the 670 or so repertoires, a later analysis counted tens of millions of unique TCR beta chains, 9.5 million to 13 million of which were shared by at least two donors. A nearest-neighbor algorithm error-corrected the raw reads and collapsed the reads into unique sequences, merging closely related sequences to remove PCR and sequencing errors. To assign V, D and J gene segments, CDR3 sequences were aligned to IMGT reference sequences. Each retained sequence needed at least a six-nucleotide match to both a V gene segment and a J gene segment. Rearrangements were called productive when the CDR3 lacked stop codons and stayed in frame with V and J; all others were non-productive. CDR3 was defined according to IMGT convention as the region running from the second conserved V-encoded cysteine to the conserved J-encoded phenylalanine. The earlier analysis of 587 of the donors excluded sequences that lacked an unambiguous match to a single V gene segment. An earlier analysis of 587 of the donors called V segments functional above 56.7% productive rearrangements and segregating when the between-donor standard deviation exceeded 5%. A statistical classification framework was developed to diagnose cytomegalovirus status using the catalog of TCR beta chain sequences. In a later analysis, TCR nucleotide sequences were compared against IMGT/GENE-DB human TR gene sequences so that V and J genes could be assigned. Using the TCRdist pipeline, a later analysis assigned CDR3 sequences along with most-parsimonious VDJ recombination scenarios. A later analysis defined each TCR beta chain by its CDR3 amino acid sequence plus V-gene family, and excluded reads lacking a unique V-gene family. To address suspected cross-contamination and a sequencing artifact, a later analysis removed several hundred highly shared, low-generation-probability nucleotide sequences. A later analysis calculated a clonal expansion index for each public chain from normalized within-repertoire ranks of inferred template counts. Generation probabilities in a later analysis came from a VDJ recombination model fitted to out-of-frame rearrangements, and those results were checked against IGoR. In a later analysis, TCR-TCR, TCR-HLA and TCR-CMV co-occurrence was scored with hypergeometric tests, and a repertoire-size bias correction was applied to TCR pairs. To estimate false discovery rates, a later analysis permuted the HLA or CMV assignments 20 times. In a later analysis, co-occurring TCRs were grouped using DBSCAN, and TCRdist sequence similarity was added for clustering within HLA-allele-positive subsets. Repertoires with fewer than 30,000 or more than 120,000 public chains, plus five repertoires with anomalous nucleotide sharing, were excluded from co-occurrence clustering. Held by TCRdb, this immuneACCESS table contains in-frame sequences only and omits some clones. Under half of the omission traces to an unresolved V gene where checked; the cause of the rest is unknown. The D gene and trimming were derived from the DNA, and the V and J assignments and clone size from that table. This sample comprises 160,000 or so clones, roughly 80% of them detected only once. The ten largest make up 5.7% of the sample.

Recombination connected TRBV25-1 to TRBJ1-6; a confident D gene designation cannot be given. The TCR was taken from a man aged 35 to 55 in good health and CMV-seronegative. The specimen sequenced was PBMCs. The DNA sequence is as follows: TGTGCCAGCCGACGGGTATATAATTCACCCCTCCACTTT. Its translation is CASRRVYNSPLHF.